Presented here are 18 T cell receptor beta chains from one specimen sequenced in a study of T cell responses to AZD1222 COVID-19 vaccine. Profiled with immunoSEQ multiplex PCR; TCRdb holds only in-frame clones, not every one. In the table there are about 120,000 clones, 70% to 90% of which are singletons. The source was peripheral blood, collected on day 0 of MenACWY control vaccination. The receptors here all came from an adult in good health.

The V call is TRBV29-1, the J call TRBJ1-2; 8 positions match TRBD1. V was pared by 4 bases and J by 4 bases, with 5 bases of the junction left unmatched. Looked up from germline, CDR1 is SQVTM and CDR2 is ANQGSEA. The CDR3 runs 13 residues. The CDR3 loop is CSVAAGGLYGYTF. CDR3 DNA: TGCAGCGTTGCAGCAGGGGGCCTCTATGGCTACACCTTC.

This clone was seen just once. The rearrangement uses TRBV7-2 and TRBJ1-2, with unresolved D. Deletions cut 0 bases from V and 8 bases from J, with 16 bases between. Germline V lookup: CDR1 SGHTA, CDR2 FQGNSA. This CDR3 has 15 amino acids. DNA of the CDR3: TGTGCCAGCAGCTTAGCGGAGCTAGGCGGCTCAGGCTACACCTTC. Its translation: CASSLAELGGSGYTF. The variable domain in full, completed from reference TRBV7-2 and TRBJ1-2, reads GAGVSQSPSNKVTEKGKDVELRCDPISGHTALYWYRQSLGQGLEFLIYFQGNSAPDKSGLPSDRFSAERTGGSVSTLTIQRTQQEDSAVYLCASSLAELGGSGYTFGSGTRLTVV.

The CDR3 nucleotides read TGTGCCAGCAGCAAAGAGGGGGGGAGAAATCAGCCCCAGCATTTT. Translated: CASSKEGGRNQPQHF. The gene calls are TRBV21-1 and TRBJ1-5. TRBV21-1 is given as a pseudogene. The CDR3 runs 15 residues.

This chain joins TRBV28 and TRBJ1-4; perhaps TRBD1 as D (5 bases). V gave up 5 bases and J gave up 11 bases, with 9 bases separating them. Germline V gene lookup returns CDR1 MDHEN and CDR2 SYDVKM. The CDR3 sequence is 11 residues long. CDR3 coding DNA: TGTGCCAGCAGTGACAGTTTTAAACTGTTTTTT. As protein: CASSDSFKLFF.

The rearrangement uses TRBV11-2 and TRBJ1-2; TRBD1 might be the D (6 bases). V was shortened by 5 bases and J by 4 bases, with 17 bases between the two germline ends. Per germline, CDR1 SGHAT and CDR2 FQNNGV. The CDR3 length is 15 residues. CDR3 amino acids: CASSRNRAGGYGYTF. In DNA, the CDR3 is TGTGCCAGCAGCAGAAACAGGGCGGGAGGCTATGGCTACACCTTC. Drawing the rest from reference TRBV11-2 and TRBJ1-2, the complete variable domain is EAGVAQSPRYKIIEKRQSVAFWCNPISGHATLYWYQQILGQGPKLLIQFQNNGVVDDSQLPKDRFSAERLKGVDSTLKIQPAKLEDSAVYLCASSRNRAGGYGYTFGSGTRLTVV.

The chain recombines TRBV11-2 with TRBJ2-7; either TRBD1 or TRBD2 may fit D (5 bases each). Between the trimmed V and J ends, which lost 3 bases and 5 bases, there was a span of 11 bases. Germline CDR1 SGHAT, CDR2 FQNNGV. This CDR3 region has 13 residues. The CDR3 region has the DNA TGTGCCAGCAGCTTCAGACGGGGCAACGAGCAGTACTTC. Protein: CASSFRRGNEQYF.

This chain joins TRBV7-9 and TRBJ1-6; possible D gene TRBD1, 5 bases. This CDR3 has 19 amino acids. Germline V gene lookup returns CDR1 SEHNR and CDR2 FQNEAQ (reference sequence). V lost 5 bases and J 0 bases, leaving 20 bases between the germline ends. CDR3 in DNA: TGTGCCAGCAGCAACTTAAGGGACTTCCCGAGCTCCTATAATTCACCCCTCCACTTT. Its protein is CASSNLRDFPSSYNSPLHF.

J is TRBJ1-4 and V is TRBV4-1, with 8 bases that match TRBD1. The J segment lost 7 bases and the V segment lost 1 base, leaving 14 bases of the junction unmatched. The CDR3 covers 18 residues. In germline, CDR1 is MGHRA, CDR2 YSYEKL. CDR3 coding DNA: TGCGCCAGCAGCCAAGGTCAGGGGGCAGTCAATGTAGGTGAAAAACTGTTTTTT. Translating it yields CASSQGQGAVNVGEKLFF.

The chain recombines TRBV2 with TRBJ2-7, with D possibly being TRBD1 (6 bases). CDR1 SNHLY and CDR2 FYNNEI come from the germline V gene. This CDR3 has 14 amino acids. V was shortened by 3 bases and J by 0 bases, with 9 bases between the two germline ends. The CDR3 coding sequence is TGTGCCAGCAGTGAGGACAGAAACTCCTACGAGCAGTACTTC. Translation: CASSEDRNSYEQYF.

The chain links TRBV19 to TRBJ1-2; D gene uncertain. Trimming pared 5 bases from V and 4 bases from J, leaving 11 bases between. CDR3 size: 13 residues. The V gene's germline CDR1 is LNHDA and CDR2 SQIVND (reference sequence). The DNA of the CDR3 is TGTGCCAGTAGTCCCTCGGCCCCCTATGGCTACACCTTC. It yields the protein CASSPSAPYGYTF.

The V gene is TRBV27, the J gene TRBJ1-6; D is ambiguous. The CDR3 is 13 residues long. CDR1 is MNHEY, CDR2 SMNVEV, per germline (reference sequence). V lost 0 bases, J lost 13 bases, and 10 bases lay in between. CDR3 in amino acids: CASSLSPNLPLHF. CDR3 in DNA: TGTGCCAGCAGTTTATCCCCCAATTTGCCCCTCCACTTT.

The CDR3 bases are TGTGCCAGCAGCCTGACAGGGGTTGGGGCCAACGTCCTGACTTTC. Protein sequence: CASSLTGVGANVLTF. V is TRBV7-2 and J is TRBJ2-6, with 8 bases lining up with TRBD1. V shed 5 bases, J shed 3 bases, and the junction held 3 bases outside the gene matches. Germline V gives CDR1 SGHTA, CDR2 FQGNSA. CDR3 length equals 15 residues.

V gene TRBV19 combines with J gene TRBJ1-2, with a possible D match to TRBD1 (6 bases). This CDR3 has 14 residues. V was clipped by 5 bases and J by 4 bases, with 14 bases between them. Germline V CDR1 and CDR2: LNHDA, SQIVND (reference sequence). CDR3: CASSGGGQLYGYTF. DNA of the CDR3: TGTGCCAGTAGTGGAGGGGGTCAACTCTATGGCTACACCTTC. The full variable domain, rest sourced from reference TRBV19 and TRBJ1-2, is DGGITQSPKYLFRKEGQNVTLSCEQNLNHDAMYWYRQDPGQGLRLIYYSQIVNDFQKGDIAEGYSVSREKKESFPLTVTSAQKNPTAFYLCASSGGGQLYGYTFGSGTRLTVV.

A single count supports this clone. V and J are TRBV11-2 and TRBJ2-5, with 9 bases identical to TRBD1. This CDR3 comprises 15 residues. V lost 5 bases to trimming and J lost 5 bases; unmatched junction nucleotides: 9. Germline CDR1 is SGHAT and CDR2 is FQNNGV. CDR3 coding DNA: TGTGCCAGCAGCCCCAGGGGGGACAGGGAGGAGACCCAGTACTTC. Amino acids: CASSPRGDREETQYF.

For the CDR3, the DNA is TGCAGCGTTGAAGTCCGTTCGGGGACCCAGTACTTC. Translated, it gives CSVEVRSGTQYF. The chain recombines TRBV29-1 with TRBJ2-5; D gene ambiguous. The length of the CDR3 is 12 residues. Germline V gives CDR1 SQVTM, CDR2 ANQGSEA. Trimming took 1 base from V and 7 from J, leaving 10 bases between them.

V and J are TRBV3-1 (or the pseudogene TRBV3-2) and TRBJ1-1, with no clear D. Trimming cost V 4 bases and J 4 bases, with 10 bases left between them. The CDR3 extends over 13 amino acids. Germline CDR1 and CDR2: LGHDT and YNNKEL (reference sequence). CDR3 amino acids: CASSRKRGTEAFF. CDR3 bases: TGTGCCAGCAGCCGCAAAAGAGGCACTGAAGCTTTCTTT.

This rearrangement joins TRBV6-5 to TRBJ1-1; 9 nucleotides line up with TRBD1. Germline assignment: CDR1 MNHEY and CDR2 SVGAGI. V dropped 1 base and J dropped 6; count of bases not matched to a gene: 6. The CDR3 is 15 amino acids. CDR3 bases: TGTGCCAGCAGTTACTGGGACAGGGCGGGCGCTGAAGCTTTCTTT. This translates into CASSYWDRAGAEAFF.

The V call is TRBV24-1, the J call TRBJ2-2, with D possibly being TRBD1 or TRBD2 (6 bases each). Germline V gives CDR1 KGHDR, CDR2 SFDVKD. CDR3 size: 13 residues. The CDR3 is CGAGHANTGELFF. CDR3 in DNA: TGTGGCGCGGGACACGCGAACACCGGGGAGCTGTTTTTT.